The 12 T cell receptor beta chains presented below share a single source sample, sequenced in a study of identical twins. TCRdb re-derived calls from the 5' RACE reads in MiXCR, one entry per CDR3 protein. The repertoire holds approximately 470,000 distinct CDR3 sequences, with about 14% as singletons. The data were also submitted as part of a second study, on yellow fever vaccine responses in identical twins.

Sequences were obtained from CD4+ T cells sorted from blood. These receptors all come from a woman in her late teens or twenties in good health.

CDR3 nucleotides: TGTGCCAGCAGCCCCAGACTAGCGGGAGGGCCAAAAGAGACCCAGTACTTC. Translated, it gives CASSPRLAGGPKETQYF. This chain joins TRBV7-6 and TRBJ2-5; 14 bases are a match to TRBD2. The CDR3 loop spans 17 amino acids. CDR1 and CDR2 (germline): SGHVS, FNYEAQ. V shed 5 bases and J 3 bases; nucleotides not matched to a gene: 8. The full variable domain, with the rest looked up from reference TRBV7-6 and TRBJ2-5, is GAGVSQSPRYKVTKRGQDVALRCDPISGHVSLYWYRQALGQGPEFLTYFNYEAQQDKSGLPNDRFSAERPEGSISTLTIQRTEQRDSAMYRCASSPRLAGGPKETQYFGPGTRLLVL.

This clonotype has more than one count but fewer than ten. The chain joins TRBV5-1 to TRBJ2-3; 14 bases align to TRBD2. V shed 0 bases and J 12 bases; nucleotides not matched to a gene: 3. Germline values: CDR1 SGHRS, CDR2 YFSETQ. The CDR3 consists of 14 residues. CDR3 in amino acids: CASSLGLAGGPQYF. Written as DNA, the CDR3 is TGCGCCAGCAGCTTGGGACTAGCGGGGGGGCCACAGTATTTT.

This rearrangement joins TRBV4-3 to TRBJ2-7, with a tentative D call TRBD1 (6 bases). Germline assignment: CDR1 LGHNA and CDR2 YSLEER. CDR3 length: 14 residues. V shed 4 bases and J shed 3 bases, with 13 bases lying between them. CDR3 DNA: TGCGCCAGCAGCCGGGCACAGGGAGACTACGAGCAGTACTTC. Translating gives CASSRAQGDYEQYF.

There are a few counts of this clonotype. The chain links TRBV20-1 to TRBJ2-1, with 8 bases lining up with TRBD2. The CDR3 length is 14 residues. The germline gives CDR1 DFQATT, CDR2 SNEGSKA (reference sequence). After removal of 6 bases from V and 1 base from J, the junction contained 5 bases not matched to a gene. Written as DNA, the CDR3 is TGCAGTGCCACCGGGGGGGCTTCCTACAATGAGCAGTTCTTC. This gives the protein CSATGGASYNEQFF.

The sample holds a few counts of this clonotype. CDR3 residues: CASSFGQGRAANTGELFF. For the CDR3, the DNA is TGTGCCAGCAGCTTCGGACAGGGTCGCGCGGCGAACACCGGGGAGCTGTTTTTT. This rearrangement joins TRBV7-8 to TRBJ2-2; 8 nucleotides match TRBD1. Germline-derived CDR1 and CDR2 are SGHVS and FQNEAQ. The CDR3 runs 18 residues. V trimming: 3 bases; J trimming: 0 bases; junction bases outside the gene matches: 9.

The chain joins TRBV7-2 to TRBJ2-1, with 8 bases aligning to TRBD1. This CDR3 has 16 residues. Germline loops: CDR1 SGHTA, CDR2 FQGNSA. The V and J ends lost 5 bases and 0 bases, in that order; junction bases with no gene match: 6. The CDR3 nucleotides read TGTGCCAGCAGCATACGGACAGGGAGCTCCTACAATGAGCAGTTCTTC. As protein: CASSIRTGSSYNEQFF.

This chain links TRBV30 with TRBJ2-3; 9 nucleotides agree with TRBD1. From germline, CDR1 is GTSNPN and CDR2 SVGIG (reference sequence). V shed 4 bases and J 2 bases; nucleotides not matched to a gene: 7. The CDR3 consists of 15 residues. The CDR3 loop is CAWTWTGVITDTQYF. The DNA for the CDR3 is TGTGCCTGGACGTGGACAGGGGTTATCACAGATACGCAGTATTTT.

The chain joins TRBV29-1 to TRBJ2-7; D might be TRBD1 (5 bases). Germline V lookup: CDR1 SQVTM, CDR2 ANQGSEA. This CDR3 is 14 amino acids long. Between the trimmed V and J ends, which lost 3 bases and 5 bases, there was a span of 17 bases. This CDR3 reads CSVEPGAVGHEQYF. DNA for the CDR3: TGCAGCGTTGAGCCTGGGGCCGTCGGGCACGAGCAGTACTTC.

This clonotype was found a few times. The gene calls are TRBV6-5 and TRBJ1-1, with D perhaps TRBD1 (6 bases). V lost 2 bases, J lost 1 base, and 8 bases lay in between. Looked up from germline, CDR1 is MNHEY and CDR2 is SVGAGI. There are 14 residues in the CDR3. The CDR3 region has the DNA TGTGCCAGCAGTTACGCCAGGGGGAACACTGAAGCTTTCTTT. It is translated as CASSYARGNTEAFF.

The V gene is TRBV6-2 or TRBV6-3, the J gene TRBJ2-7, with 7 bases matching TRBD1. Per germline, CDR1 MNHEY and CDR2 SVGEGT. This CDR3 region has 14 residues. Unmatched junction bases numbered 8, after V lost 6 bases and J lost 3 bases. This CDR3 is CASRLLRDSYEQYF. Here the CDR3 DNA reads TGTGCCAGCAGGCTACTCCGGGACAGCTACGAGCAGTACTTC.

This rearrangement joins TRBV24-1 to TRBJ2-1, with 8 bases aligning to TRBD2. The CDR3 consists of 16 residues. CDR1 is KGHDR and CDR2 is SFDVKD in the germline V gene. The V and J ends lost 3 bases and 6 bases, in that order; junction bases with no gene match: 9. This CDR3 is CATSDPISGTTNEQFF. As DNA, the CDR3 is TGTGCCACCAGTGATCCAATTAGCGGGACTACCAATGAGCAGTTCTTC.

The chain recombines TRBV28 with TRBJ2-6; D is unclear. Deletions cut 2 bases from V and 2 bases from J, with 7 bases between. This CDR3 is 15 amino acids long. Per germline, CDR1 MDHEN and CDR2 SYDVKM. The chain's CDR3 is CASSLNPAGANVLTF. The CDR3 DNA reads TGTGCCAGCAGTTTAAATCCAGCTGGGGCCAACGTCCTGACTTTC. The whole variable domain, remainder taken from reference TRBV28 and TRBJ2-6, is DVKVTQSSRYLVKRTGEKVFLECVQDMDHENMFWYRQDPGLGLRLIYFSYDVKMKEKGDIPEGYSVSREKKERFSLILESASTNQTSMYLCASSLNPAGANVLTFGAGSRLTVL.